This T cell receptor (beta chain) was documented in a study of human T cells and chemical hapten exposure (dated by TCRdb to the early 2020s). For the study in its entirety: For sensitization, 2% DPC in acetone was applied to a 2 cm by 2 cm area of upper inner arm skin. Patients additionally received weekly therapeutic DPC doses to the scalp throughout the approximately 25-week study period. Approximately 30 alopecia patients provided blood for TCR sequencing at one to four time points (pre-sensitization, 2, 6 and 24 weeks). Patch tests used Finn chambers with 0.01% DPC on the upper back, scored after 6 days by International Contact Dermatitis Research Group standards. Patient blood was sampled pre-sensitization (week 0) and at 2, 6 and about 24 weeks after DPC sensitization. The study tracked peripheral blood TCR repertoire changes in vivo during primary and secondary sensitization to the hapten diphenylcyclopropenone (DPC) in alopecia patients. Libraries were combined into a pool for sequencing, and differences in TCR yield between samples came mainly from small differences in library volumes within the pool. Most of the patients in the cohort were female, and the cohort covered alopecia areata with under or over 50% scalp involvement, alopecia totalis and alopecia universalis.

Study-level results and caveats: After repeated subsampling, changes were observed in the strength of the expansion versus patch-test correlation and in the threshold at which the correlation became significant. Compared with pre-sensitization or healthy control sets, expanded TCRs formed significantly more large CDR3 similarity clusters, which is consistent with antigen-driven responses. DPC sensitization did not change the number of TCRs with a frequency above 1 in 1000, and there was no evidence of changes in global repertoire structure. All patients had alopecia, a presumed autoimmune disease, so their immune response might differ from that of healthy individuals. Patch test score was positively correlated with the number of PT1 expanded TCRs, with significance at thresholds 8, 16 and 32 but not at 4.

Of note for this clonotype: It has no known antigen specificity. Base qualities are missing; no much larger clone stands one base away.

The CDR3 spans 15 residues, from the cysteine through the phenylalanine. The only DNA kept is the CDR3, 45 bases in frame from the first base. The V and J ends are trimmed by 0 bases and 4 bases, leaving 12 bases between them. In the germline V gene, CDR1 corresponds to WSHSY and CDR2 to SAAADI. Libraries were constructed by RACE. Sequenced using a NextSeq 500. Library preparation attached unique molecular identifiers to individual cDNA molecules for quantitative, reproducible TCR counting. Both TCR alpha and TCR beta chains were sequenced from each blood RNA sample. Processing in the source paper ran as follows. The median number of TCRs per sample was 95,638, ranging from roughly 20,000 to 700,000. The Decombinator software suite was used to annotate the V, J and CDR3 of the TCR reads. For the PS versus PT1 abundance plots, all samples were subsampled to the same number of TCRs (28,000). TCRs were defined as expanded if absent before sensitization and observed at least eight times at the 2-week time point. In-frame beta chains were kept once TCRdb had trimmed the public reads at Q25 with fastp and called clones with MiXCR. Under each unique CDR3 protein, matching rows form one entry showing the most common genes and DNA. TCRdb, not the original authors, processed these V and J calls. The sample contains under 130,000 distinct CDR3 sequences, approximately 9.9% of them found a single time. The top ten clonotypes cover roughly 3.5% of the sample.

In the paper's terms, the time point label means: patch test 1, 2 weeks after DPC sensitization. Sample treatment or condition, as interpreted from the label and publication: therapeutic diphenylcyclopropenone sensitization with weekly scalp DPC. At each patch-test visit, blood was drawn before the patch test was applied. To be eligible, patients had to be aged 18 to 70, diagnosed with alopecia and judged suitable for DPC therapy, while pregnant patients were excluded. Total RNA was extracted from unfractionated whole blood that had been collected in Tempus Blood RNA tubes. This sequence was found in a woman between 40 and 50 years old with alopecia areata. Some clones in this sample may be carry-over from other donors' samples. Sequencing used whole blood, obtained in connection with sensitization to the hapten diphenylcyclopropenone (DPC). The sequence links TRBV10-2 to TRBJ1-1, with no confident D gene call. For the CDR3, the sequence is CASSESYRNGTEAFF. In nucleotide form, the sequence is TGCGCCAGCAGTGAGTCTTACCGAAACGGCACTGAAGCTTTCTTT.